The 8 T cell receptor beta chains below all came from one sample that was sequenced in a study of graft-versus-host responses after intestinal transplantation. Sequenced by immunoSEQ multiplex PCR; TCRdb stores in-frame clones only, minus some. This table holds just over 40,000 clones, about 90% found once. This specimen consisted of PBMCs, obtained roughly 300 days after intestinal transplant. These receptors were collected from a human patient who received an intestinal transplant, so some T cells may come from the graft donor.

The gene calls are TRBV15 and TRBJ1-1; 7 bases are a match to TRBD1. In germline, CDR1 is LNHNV, CDR2 YYDKDF (reference sequence). With V trimmed by 6 bases and J by 5 bases, 9 bases remained unmatched. The CDR3 sequence is 14 residues long. CDR3 in amino acids: CATRSGQRRTEAFF. Here the CDR3 DNA reads TGTGCCACCAGGTCGGGACAGCGAAGGACTGAAGCTTTCTTT. The entire variable domain, with the rest obtained from reference TRBV15 and TRBJ1-1, is as follows: DAMVIQNPRYQVTQFGKPVTLSCSQTLNHNVMYWYQQKSSQAPKLLFHYYDKDFNNEADTPDNFQSRRPNTSFCFLDIRSPGLGDTAMYLCATRSGQRRTEAFFGQGTRLTVV.

The chain combines TRBV10-1 with TRBJ2-1, with 10 bases aligning to TRBD2. Germline V gene data show CDR1 as WNHNN and CDR2 as SYGVQD (reference sequence). V shed 2 bases, J shed 3 bases, and the junction held 1 base outside the gene matches. The CDR3 loop spans 15 amino acids. The CDR3 nucleotides read TGCGCCAGCAGTGAGAGGACTAGCGGCTACAATGAGCAGTTCTTC. Its translation: CASSERTSGYNEQFF.

The chain combines TRBV6-6 with TRBJ2-7; TRBD2 matches at 7 bases. The trim removed 6 bases at V and 6 bases at J, leaving 5 bases unmatched. The germline CDR1 and CDR2 sequences are MNHNY and SVGAGI (reference sequence). This CDR3 spans 12 amino acids. In nucleotides, the CDR3 is TGTGCCAGCAGCCTCGAGCGGGGCGAGCAGTACTTC. It is translated as CASSLERGEQYF.

This clone was seen a handful of times. V and J are TRBV5-1 and TRBJ2-2; TRBD1 matches at 7 bases. The germline V gene encodes CDR1 SGHRS and CDR2 YFSETQ. Losses at the gene ends were 0 bases for V and 5 bases for J; bases not matched to a gene: 4. The CDR3 is 15 residues long. The CDR3 here is CASSLGAGGTGELFF. CDR3 nucleotide sequence: TGCGCCAGCAGCTTGGGGGCAGGGGGAACCGGGGAGCTGTTTTTT. The whole variable domain, remainder taken from reference TRBV5-1 and TRBJ2-2, is KAGVTQTPRYLIKTRGQQVTLSCSPISGHRSVSWYQQTPGQGLQFLFEYFSETQRNKGNFPGRFSGRQFSNSRSEMNVSTLELGDSALYLCASSLGAGGTGELFFGEGSRLTVL.

The chain links TRBV13 to TRBJ1-5; 7 nucleotides match TRBD1. With 3 bases clipped from V and 2 bases from J, the junction kept 1 base outside the gene matches. Germline V gene lookup returns CDR1 PRHDT and CDR2 FYEKMQ (reference sequence). The CDR3 covers 14 residues. The CDR3 loop is CASSFTGGNQPQHF. The CDR3 coding sequence is TGTGCCAGCAGCTTCACAGGGGGCAATCAGCCCCAGCATTTT.

The rearrangement links TRBV18 to TRBJ2-3; D could derive from TRBD1 or TRBD2 (5 bases each). V lost 2 bases and J 6 bases, leaving 15 bases between the germline ends. This CDR3 is 15 amino acids long. CDR1 is KGHSH and CDR2 is LQKENI in the germline V gene. The CDR3 reads CASSPKGLATDTQYF. The CDR3 nucleotides are TGTGCCAGCTCACCAAAGGGGCTAGCCACGGATACGCAGTATTTT.

The rearrangement links TRBV18 to TRBJ2-7; possible D gene TRBD1, 5 bases. CDR1 is KGHSH, CDR2 LQKENI, per germline. The CDR3 is 13 residues long. The V gene lost 6 bases and the J gene lost 2 bases, with 11 bases spanning the gap. The CDR3 region has the DNA TGTGCCAGCTCCCATGACAGAGCCTACGAGCAGTACTTC. Translation gives CASSHDRAYEQYF.

The chain carries TRBV30 and TRBJ2-1, with D perhaps TRBD2 (6 bases). This CDR3 contains 14 residues. Looked up from germline, CDR1 is GTSNPN and CDR2 is SVGIG (reference sequence). V lost 3 bases and J 9 bases, leaving 18 bases between the germline ends. DNA of the CDR3: TGTGCCTGGAGCAGGACCAGACTAGGGAGTGAGCAGTTCTTC. This translates into CAWSRTRLGSEQFF.